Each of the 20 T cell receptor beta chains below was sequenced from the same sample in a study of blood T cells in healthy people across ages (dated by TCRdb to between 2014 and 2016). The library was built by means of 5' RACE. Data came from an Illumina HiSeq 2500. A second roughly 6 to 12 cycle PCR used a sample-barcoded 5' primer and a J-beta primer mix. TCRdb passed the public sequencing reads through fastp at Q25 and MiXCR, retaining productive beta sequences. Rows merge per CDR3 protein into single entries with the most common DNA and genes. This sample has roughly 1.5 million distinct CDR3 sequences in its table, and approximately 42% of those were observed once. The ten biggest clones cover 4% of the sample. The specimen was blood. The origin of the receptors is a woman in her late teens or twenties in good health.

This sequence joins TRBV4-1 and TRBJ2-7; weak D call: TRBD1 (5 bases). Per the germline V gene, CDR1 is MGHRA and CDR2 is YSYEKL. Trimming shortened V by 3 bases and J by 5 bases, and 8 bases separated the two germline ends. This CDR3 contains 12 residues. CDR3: CASSHVRDEQYF. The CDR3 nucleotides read TGCGCCAGCAGCCACGTCAGGGACGAGCAGTACTTC.

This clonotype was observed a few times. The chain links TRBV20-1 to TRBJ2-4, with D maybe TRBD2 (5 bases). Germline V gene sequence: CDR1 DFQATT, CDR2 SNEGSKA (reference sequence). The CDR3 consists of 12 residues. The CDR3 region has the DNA TGCAGCGCGACTATAGCCAAAAACATTCAGTACTTC. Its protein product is CSATIAKNIQYF.

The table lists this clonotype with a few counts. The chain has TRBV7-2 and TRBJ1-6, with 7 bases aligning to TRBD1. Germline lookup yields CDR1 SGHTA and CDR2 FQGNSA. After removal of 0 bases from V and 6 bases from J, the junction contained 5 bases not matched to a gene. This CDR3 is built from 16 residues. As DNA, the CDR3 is TGTGCCAGCAGCTTAGCCGGAGGGACAGCTAATTCACCCCTCCACTTT. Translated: CASSLAGGTANSPLHF.

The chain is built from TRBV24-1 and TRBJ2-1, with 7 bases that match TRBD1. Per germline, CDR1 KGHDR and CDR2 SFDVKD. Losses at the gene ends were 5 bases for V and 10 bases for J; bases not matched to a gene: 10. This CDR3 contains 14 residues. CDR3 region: CATSVGQDPQEQFF. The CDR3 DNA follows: TGTGCCACCAGTGTCGGACAGGACCCCCAGGAGCAGTTCTTC.

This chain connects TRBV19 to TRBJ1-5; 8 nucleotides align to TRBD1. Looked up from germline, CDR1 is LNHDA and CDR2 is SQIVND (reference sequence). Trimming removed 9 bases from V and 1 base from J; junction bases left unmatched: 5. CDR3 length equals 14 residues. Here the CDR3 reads CASGQGESNQPQHF. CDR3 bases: TGTGCCAGCGGACAGGGTGAGAGCAATCAGCCCCAGCATTTT.

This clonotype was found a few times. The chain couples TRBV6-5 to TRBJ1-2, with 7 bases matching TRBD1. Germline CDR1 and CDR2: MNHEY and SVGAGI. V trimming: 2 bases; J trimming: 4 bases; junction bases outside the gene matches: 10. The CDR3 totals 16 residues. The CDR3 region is CASSYLRQGGGYGYTF. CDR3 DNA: TGTGCCAGCAGTTACCTGCGACAGGGCGGTGGCTATGGCTACACCTTC.

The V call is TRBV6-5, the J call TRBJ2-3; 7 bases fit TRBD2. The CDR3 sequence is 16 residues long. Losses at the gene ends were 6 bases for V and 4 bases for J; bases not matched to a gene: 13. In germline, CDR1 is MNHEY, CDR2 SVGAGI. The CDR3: CASRVGGGLRSDTQYF. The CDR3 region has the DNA TGTGCCAGCAGGGTGGGCGGGGGTCTACGGTCAGATACGCAGTATTTT.

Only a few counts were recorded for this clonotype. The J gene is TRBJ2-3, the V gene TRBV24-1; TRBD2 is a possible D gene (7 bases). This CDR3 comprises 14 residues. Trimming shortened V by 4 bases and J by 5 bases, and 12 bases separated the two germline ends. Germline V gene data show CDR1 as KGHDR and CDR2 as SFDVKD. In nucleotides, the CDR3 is TGTGCCACCAGTGACCGGGGGGCGTTAGATACGCAGTATTTT. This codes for CATSDRGALDTQYF.

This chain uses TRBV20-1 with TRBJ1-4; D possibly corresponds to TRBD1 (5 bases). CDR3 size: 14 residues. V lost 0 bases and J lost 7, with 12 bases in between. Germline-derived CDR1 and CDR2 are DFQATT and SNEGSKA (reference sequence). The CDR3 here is CSARDGRGSEKLFF. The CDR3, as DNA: TGCAGTGCTAGAGATGGAAGGGGTTCTGAAAAACTGTTTTTT.

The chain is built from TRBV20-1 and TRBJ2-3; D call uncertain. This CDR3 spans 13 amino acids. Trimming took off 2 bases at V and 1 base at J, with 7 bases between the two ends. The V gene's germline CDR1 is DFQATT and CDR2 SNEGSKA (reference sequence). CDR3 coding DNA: TGCAGTGCTAGACCGGTGGGCACAGATACGCAGTATTTT. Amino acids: CSARPVGTDTQYF.

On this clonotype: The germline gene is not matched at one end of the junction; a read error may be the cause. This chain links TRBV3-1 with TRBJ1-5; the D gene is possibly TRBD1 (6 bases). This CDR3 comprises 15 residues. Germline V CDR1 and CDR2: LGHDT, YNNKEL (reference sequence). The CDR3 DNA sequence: TGTGCCAGCAACCAAGATCGGGGGCAGGGGCAGCCCCAGCATTTT. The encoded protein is CASNQDRGQGQPQHF.

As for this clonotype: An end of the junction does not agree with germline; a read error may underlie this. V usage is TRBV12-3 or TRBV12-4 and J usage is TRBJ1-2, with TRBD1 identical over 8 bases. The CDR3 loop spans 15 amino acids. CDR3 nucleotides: TGTGCCAGCAGTAAAGACAGGGGAACCGCCTATGGCTGCACCTTC. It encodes CASSKDRGTAYGCTF.

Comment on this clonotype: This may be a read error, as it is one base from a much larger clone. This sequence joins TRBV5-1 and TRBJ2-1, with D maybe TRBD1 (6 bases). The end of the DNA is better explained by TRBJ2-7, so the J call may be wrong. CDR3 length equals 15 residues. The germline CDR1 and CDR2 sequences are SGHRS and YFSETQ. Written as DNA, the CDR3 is TGCGCCAGCAGCTTCGGACAGAGCTCCTACAATGAGCAGTACTTC. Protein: CASSFGQSSYNEQYF.

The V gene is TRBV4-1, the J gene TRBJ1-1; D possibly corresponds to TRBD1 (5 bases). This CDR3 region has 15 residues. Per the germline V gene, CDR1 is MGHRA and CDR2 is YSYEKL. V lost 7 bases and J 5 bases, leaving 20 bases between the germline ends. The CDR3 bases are TGCGCCAGCACCCGTCAGAGCGGGGGAAAGACTGAAGCTTTCTTT. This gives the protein CASTRQSGGKTEAFF.

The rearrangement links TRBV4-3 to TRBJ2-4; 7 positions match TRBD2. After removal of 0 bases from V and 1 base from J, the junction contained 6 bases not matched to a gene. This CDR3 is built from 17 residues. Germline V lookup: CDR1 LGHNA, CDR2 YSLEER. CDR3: CASSQDTRGGAKNIQYF. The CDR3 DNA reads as TGCGCCAGCAGCCAAGATACGCGCGGGGGTGCCAAAAACATTCAGTACTTC.

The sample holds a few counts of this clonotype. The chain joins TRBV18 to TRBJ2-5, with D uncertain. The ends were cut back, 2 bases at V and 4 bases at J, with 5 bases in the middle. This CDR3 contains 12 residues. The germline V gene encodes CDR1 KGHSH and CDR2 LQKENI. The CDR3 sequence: CASSPGPETQYF. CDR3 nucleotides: TGTGCCAGCTCACCAGGACCAGAGACCCAGTACTTC.

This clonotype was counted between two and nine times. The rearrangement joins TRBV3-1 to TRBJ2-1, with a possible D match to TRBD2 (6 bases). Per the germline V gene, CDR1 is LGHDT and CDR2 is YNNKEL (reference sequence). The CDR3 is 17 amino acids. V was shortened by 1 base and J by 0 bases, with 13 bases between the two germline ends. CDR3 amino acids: CASSQGRRVSSYNEQFF. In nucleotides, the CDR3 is TGTGCCAGCAGCCAAGGTAGGAGGGTGAGCTCCTACAATGAGCAGTTCTTC.

CDR3: CASSEQAWGYTF. The CDR3 DNA reads TGTGCCAGCAGTGAGCAGGCCTGGGGCTACACCTTC. The V call is TRBV2, the J call TRBJ1-2; D gene unclear. There are 12 residues in the CDR3. V gave up 3 bases and J gave up 8 bases, with 10 bases separating them. Germline lookup yields CDR1 SNHLY and CDR2 FYNNEI.

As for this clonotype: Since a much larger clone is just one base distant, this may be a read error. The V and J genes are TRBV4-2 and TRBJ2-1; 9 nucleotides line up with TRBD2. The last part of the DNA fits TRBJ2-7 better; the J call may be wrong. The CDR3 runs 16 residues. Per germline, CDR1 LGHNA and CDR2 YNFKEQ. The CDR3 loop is CASSQEPSGNYNEQYF. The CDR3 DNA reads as TGTGCCAGCAGCCAGGAACCTAGCGGGAACTACAATGAGCAGTACTTC.

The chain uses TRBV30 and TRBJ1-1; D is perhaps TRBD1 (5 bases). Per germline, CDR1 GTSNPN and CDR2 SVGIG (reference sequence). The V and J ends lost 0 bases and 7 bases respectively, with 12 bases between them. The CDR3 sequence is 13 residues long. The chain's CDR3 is CAWSVGGTGEAFF. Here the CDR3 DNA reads TGTGCCTGGAGTGTGGGAGGAACAGGTGAAGCTTTCTTT.